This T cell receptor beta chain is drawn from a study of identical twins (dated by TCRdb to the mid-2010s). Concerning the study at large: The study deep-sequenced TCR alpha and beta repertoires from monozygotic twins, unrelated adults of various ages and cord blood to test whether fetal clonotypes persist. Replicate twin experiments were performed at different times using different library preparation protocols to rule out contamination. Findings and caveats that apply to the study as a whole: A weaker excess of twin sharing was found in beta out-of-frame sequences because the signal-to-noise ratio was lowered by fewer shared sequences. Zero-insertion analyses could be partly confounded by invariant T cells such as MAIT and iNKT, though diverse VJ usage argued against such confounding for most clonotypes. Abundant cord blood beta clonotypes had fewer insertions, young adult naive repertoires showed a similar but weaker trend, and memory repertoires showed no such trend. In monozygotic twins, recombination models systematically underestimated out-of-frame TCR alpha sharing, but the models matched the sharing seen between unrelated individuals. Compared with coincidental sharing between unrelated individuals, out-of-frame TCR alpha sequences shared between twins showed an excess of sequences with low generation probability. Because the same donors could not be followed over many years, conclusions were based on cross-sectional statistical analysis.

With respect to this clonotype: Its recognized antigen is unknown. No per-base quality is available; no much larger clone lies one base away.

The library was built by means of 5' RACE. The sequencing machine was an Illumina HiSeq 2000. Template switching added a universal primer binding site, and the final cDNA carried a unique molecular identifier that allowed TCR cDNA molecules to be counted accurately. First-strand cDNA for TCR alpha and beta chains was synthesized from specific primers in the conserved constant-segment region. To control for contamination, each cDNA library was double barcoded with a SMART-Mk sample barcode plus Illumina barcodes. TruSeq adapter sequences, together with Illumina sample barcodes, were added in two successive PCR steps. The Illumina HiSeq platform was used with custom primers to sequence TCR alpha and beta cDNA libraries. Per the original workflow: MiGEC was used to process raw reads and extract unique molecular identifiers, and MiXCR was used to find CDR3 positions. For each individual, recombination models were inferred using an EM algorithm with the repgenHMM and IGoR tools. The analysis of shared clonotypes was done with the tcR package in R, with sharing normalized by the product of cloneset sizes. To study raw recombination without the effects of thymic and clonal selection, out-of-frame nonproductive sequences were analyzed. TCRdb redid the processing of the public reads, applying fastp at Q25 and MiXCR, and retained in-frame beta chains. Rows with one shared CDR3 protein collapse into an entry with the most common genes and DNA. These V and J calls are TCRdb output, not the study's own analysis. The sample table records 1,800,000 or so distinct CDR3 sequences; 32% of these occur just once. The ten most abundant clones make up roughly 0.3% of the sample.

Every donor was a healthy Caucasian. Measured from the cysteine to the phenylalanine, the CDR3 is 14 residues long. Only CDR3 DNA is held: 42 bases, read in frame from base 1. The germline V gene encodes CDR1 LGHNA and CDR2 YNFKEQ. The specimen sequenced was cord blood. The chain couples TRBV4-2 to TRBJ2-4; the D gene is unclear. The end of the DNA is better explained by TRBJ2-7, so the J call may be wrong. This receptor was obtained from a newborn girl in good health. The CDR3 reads CASSQEAQKYEQYF. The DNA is TGTGCCAGCAGCCAAGAGGCCCAAAAATACGAGCAGTACTTC.